A single sample gave rise to the 11 T cell receptor beta chains below, sequenced in a study of T-cell reconstitution after alpha-beta-depleted transplantation in children (dated by TCRdb to about 2016). Library preparation was by PCR. These reads were obtained on an Illumina HiSeq 2500. Molecular barcoding was employed in the preparation of TCR libraries, with unique molecular identifiers being used to normalize TCRbeta repertoire quantification. Using fastp at Q25 and MiXCR, TCRdb reprocessed the public reads and kept productive beta chains. Rows are unified per CDR3 protein, each entry keeping the most common DNA and genes. This sample has about 200,000 distinct CDR3 sequences in its table, and approximately 8.4% of those were observed once. The ten largest account for less than 40% of the sample. Sample treatment or condition, as interpreted from the label and publication: allogeneic hematopoietic cell transplantation with graft depleted of TCRalphabeta T cells and CD19 B cells.

The sequenced sample was PBMCs, mostly from graft donor cells, obtained 360 days after TCRalphabeta/CD19-depleted stem cell transplant. The receptor set was obtained from a male patient between 2 and 15 years old who had a stem cell transplant for acute myeloid leukemia, so the T cells may come from the graft donor.

This clonotype has ten or more counts. The gene calls are TRBV15 and TRBJ2-7; the match to TRBD1 covers 9 bases. This CDR3 has 16 residues. The junction had 11 bases not matched to a gene; V was cut back by 2 bases and J by 6 bases. Germline CDR1 and CDR2: LNHNV and YYDKDF (reference sequence). The CDR3 loop is CATSRLDGTGFFEQYF. The CDR3, as DNA: TGTGCCACCAGCAGATTGGACGGGACAGGGTTTTTCGAGCAGTACTTC.

The V gene is TRBV28, the J gene TRBJ2-7; 7 nucleotides line up with TRBD2. Per germline, CDR1 MDHEN and CDR2 SYDVKM. This CDR3 has 15 amino acids. The V and J ends lost 5 bases and 1 base, in that order; junction bases with no gene match: 8. This CDR3 is CASSLSGGLSYEQYF. The CDR3 DNA is TGTGCCAGCAGTCTCTCGGGAGGTTTATCCTACGAGCAGTACTTC.

This clonotype was found once. The CDR3 sequence: CASSLAARGNTDTQYF. DNA of the CDR3: TGCGCCAGCAGCTTGGCCGCCAGGGGAAACACAGATACGCAGTATTTT. The chain is built from TRBV5-1 and TRBJ2-3, with D possibly TRBD1 on 6 matching bases. Per germline, CDR1 SGHRS and CDR2 YFSETQ. The CDR3 runs to 16 residues. V shed 0 bases and J shed 2 bases, with 13 bases lying between them.

Ten or more counts support this clonotype. The rearrangement joins TRBV12-3 or TRBV12-4 to TRBJ1-5, with 7 bases that match TRBD1. The CDR3 loop spans 15 amino acids. J gave up 6 bases and V 6 bases, and 11 bases lay outside the gene matches. The CDR3 DNA reads as TGTGCCAGCAGAGTAGACAGGGTAGGAAGTCAGCCCCAGCATTTT. Protein product: CASRVDRVGSQPQHF.

This clonotype came up many times. This chain joins TRBV12-3 or TRBV12-4 and TRBJ1-3; D gene unclear. Trimming removed 6 bases at V and 7 bases at J, with 16 bases between. This CDR3 is built from 14 residues. CDR3 sequence reads: CASSPAGRGNTIYF. CDR3 DNA: TGTGCCAGCAGCCCGGCGGGCCGGGGTAACACCATATATTTT.

This clonotype was detected ten times or more. The genes are TRBV25-1 and TRBJ1-6; maybe TRBD1 (6 bases). Germline CDR1 and CDR2: MGHDK and SYGVNS. This CDR3 has 11 amino acids. Trimming shortened V by 8 bases and J by 17 bases, and 16 bases separated the two germline ends. CDR3 bases: TGTGCCAGCCCCTCGACAGGCTTCTTCCACTTT. The encoded protein is CASPSTGFFHF.

The CDR3 here is CASSPPSNRDTQYF. The CDR3 DNA reads TGTGCCAGCAGTCCCCCCTCCAACCGAGATACGCAGTATTTT. This sequence joins TRBV12-3 or TRBV12-4 and TRBJ2-3; D gene uncertain. The CDR3 extends over 14 amino acids. V was clipped by 5 bases and J by 5 bases, with 14 bases between them.

At least ten counts were recorded for this clonotype. The chain employs TRBV5-1 and TRBJ2-4; a possible D gene is TRBD1 (5 bases). The V end lost 1 base, the J end lost 6 bases, and 17 bases lay between the germline ends. The CDR3 contains 16 residues. The V gene's germline CDR1 is SGHRS and CDR2 YFSETQ. The DNA for the CDR3 is TGCGCCAGCAGCTTGAACCCCAGGGTAACGAGAAACATTCAGTACTTC. Protein product: CASSLNPRVTRNIQYF. The complete variable domain, with remaining parts taken from reference TRBV5-1 and TRBJ2-4, reads KAGVTQTPRYLIKTRGQQVTLSCSPISGHRSVSWYQQTPGQGLQFLFEYFSETQRNKGNFPGRFSGRQFSNSRSEMNVSTLELGDSALYLCASSLNPRVTRNIQYFGAGTRLSVL.

V usage is TRBV20-1 and J usage is TRBJ2-5; perhaps D is TRBD1 or TRBD2 (6 bases each). The V gene's germline CDR1 is DFQATT and CDR2 SNEGSKA (reference sequence). The V gene lost 3 bases and the J gene lost 5 bases, with 13 bases spanning the gap. The CDR3 length is 13 residues. The DNA for the CDR3 is TGCAGTGCTAGGGACAGCCGGGGGGAGACCCAGTACTTC. Translating it yields CSARDSRGETQYF.

The V call is TRBV4-1, the J call TRBJ1-5; possibly TRBD1 for D (6 bases). CDR1 is MGHRA, CDR2 YSYEKL, per germline. This CDR3 contains 14 residues. V lost 4 bases and J 9 bases, leaving 16 bases between the germline ends. The CDR3: CASSLNRAEGPQHF. The CDR3 DNA reads TGCGCCAGCAGCCTTAACAGGGCGGAGGGGCCCCAGCATTTT.

This clonotype came up a few times. The chain recombines TRBV20-1 with TRBJ2-5; D is perhaps TRBD2 (6 bases). The CDR3 is made up of 14 amino acids. Trimming took 1 base from V and 4 from J, leaving 13 bases between them. Germline V gene sequence: CDR1 DFQATT, CDR2 SNEGSKA (reference sequence). CDR3 sequence (DNA): TGCAGTGCTAGAGTGGCGAAGGGAGGAGAGACCCAGTACTTC. Its protein product is CSARVAKGGETQYF.